The 3 T cell receptor beta chains reported below all come from one sample, sequenced in a study of T cell repertoires in cytomegalovirus infection. TCRdb called the reads again in MiXCR, with one record for every CDR3 protein. Among fewer than 300,000 distinct CDR3 sequences listed, 20% to 30% were seen once. The specimen sequenced was PBMCs. The receptor set was obtained from a human donor in good health (CMV status not recorded). Some clones in this sample may be carry-over from other donors' samples.

This clonotype was counted at least ten times. The chain is built from TRBV7-2 and TRBJ2-7; TRBD2 matches at 9 bases. V gave up 8 bases and J gave up 3 bases; unmatched junction bases: 8. Germline CDR1 SGHTA, CDR2 FQGNSA. The length of the CDR3 is 14 residues. The CDR3: CASQLKRGDYEQYF. As DNA, the CDR3 is TGTGCCAGCCAACTTAAGCGGGGGGACTACGAGCAGTACTTC.

This clonotype was seen ten or more times. The genes are TRBV28 and TRBJ2-7, with TRBD2 matching over 7 bases. Germline V gives CDR1 MDHEN, CDR2 SYDVKM. The junction had 9 bases not matched to a gene; V was cut back by 7 bases and J by 9 bases. The CDR3 has 12 residues. The CDR3 nucleotides are TGTGCCAGCATGGGAGGGACGTTGGGGCAGTACTTC. This sequence encodes CASMGGTLGQYF. Full variable domain (outside the CDR3, taken from reference TRBV28 and TRBJ2-7): DVKVTQSSRYLVKRTGEKVFLECVQDMDHENMFWYRQDPGLGLRLIYFSYDVKMKEKGDIPEGYSVSREKKERFSLILESASTNQTSMYLCASMGGTLGQYFGPGTRLTVT.

The chain is built from TRBV4-1 and TRBJ1-6; TRBD1 matches 7 bases. Germline V gene lookup returns CDR1 MGHRA and CDR2 YSYEKL. Trimming took 8 bases from V and 5 from J; bases not matched to a gene: 12. The CDR3 runs 16 residues. Written as DNA, the CDR3 is TGCGCCAGCGCAGGTCTATCCGGGACAGATAATTCACCCCTCCACTTT. Its translation: CASAGLSGTDNSPLHF.